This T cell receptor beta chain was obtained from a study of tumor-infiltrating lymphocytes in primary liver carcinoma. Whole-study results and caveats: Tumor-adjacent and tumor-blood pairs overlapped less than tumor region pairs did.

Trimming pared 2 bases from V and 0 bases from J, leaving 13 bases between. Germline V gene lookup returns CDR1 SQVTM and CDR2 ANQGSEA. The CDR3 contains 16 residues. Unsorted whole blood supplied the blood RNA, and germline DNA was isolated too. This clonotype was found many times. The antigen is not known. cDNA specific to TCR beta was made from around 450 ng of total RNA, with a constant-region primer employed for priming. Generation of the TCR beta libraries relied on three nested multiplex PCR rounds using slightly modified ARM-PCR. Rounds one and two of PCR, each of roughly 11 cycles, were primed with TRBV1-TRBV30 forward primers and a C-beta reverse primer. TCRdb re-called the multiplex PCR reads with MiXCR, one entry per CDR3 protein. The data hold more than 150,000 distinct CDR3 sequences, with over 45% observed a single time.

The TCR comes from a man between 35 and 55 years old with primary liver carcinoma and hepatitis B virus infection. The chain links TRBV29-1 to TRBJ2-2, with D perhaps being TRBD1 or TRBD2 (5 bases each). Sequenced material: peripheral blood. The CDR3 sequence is CSVEISGGANTGELFF. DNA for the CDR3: TGCAGCGTTGAAATTAGTGGGGGAGCGAACACCGGGGAGCTGTTTTTT.